These 9 T cell receptor beta chains were all obtained from the same sample, sequenced in a study of Graves' ophthalmopathy and Graves' hyperthyroidism. RNA transcripts yielded amplified TCR beta CDR3 regions. An opening RT-PCR round employed HTBI primers and preceded a second-round multiplex PCR. TCRdb fed the multiplex PCR reads into MiXCR, producing one record per CDR3 protein. The repertoire holds roughly 700,000 distinct CDR3 sequences, with 40% as singletons. Sequenced material: peripheral blood. The receptors were sampled from an adult man with Graves' ophthalmopathy.

The CDR3 sequence is CATSGYPRASTDTQYF. CDR3 DNA: TGTGCCACCAGTGGGTACCCTCGTGCTAGCACAGATACGCAGTATTTT. The chain uses TRBV24-1 and TRBJ2-3; D is undetermined. This CDR3 has 16 residues. V lost 5 bases, J lost 0 bases, and 14 bases lay in between. In germline, CDR1 is KGHDR, CDR2 SFDVKD.

The chain joins TRBV12-3 or TRBV12-4 to TRBJ2-7, with 10 positions matching TRBD2. CDR3 length: 16 amino acids. J gave up 0 bases and V 7 bases, and 9 bases lay outside the gene matches. DNA for the CDR3: TGTGCCAGCAATCCCGGACTAGCGGATATCTCCTACGAGCAGTACTTC. This gives the protein CASNPGLADISYEQYF.

This sequence joins TRBV4-2 and TRBJ2-7; D is possibly TRBD1 (5 bases). V was clipped by 0 bases and J by 5 bases, with 14 bases between them. Germline assignment: CDR1 LGHNA and CDR2 YNFKEQ. The CDR3 has 15 residues. CDR3 nucleotides: TGTGCCAGCAGCCAAGATTGGGCAGGGCGCGACGAGCAGTACTTC. Translated: CASSQDWAGRDEQYF.

The chain recombines TRBV25-1 with TRBJ1-2, with D possibly matching TRBD1 (5 bases). The germline CDR1 and CDR2 sequences are MGHDK and SYGVNS. V was cut by 3 bases and J by 7 bases, with 18 bases left in between. The CDR3 has 15 residues. The chain's CDR3 is CASSDSQGRLGGYTF. DNA for the CDR3: TGTGCCAGCAGTGATTCCCAGGGCAGGCTGGGTGGCTACACCTTC.

Many counts were recorded for this clonotype. The V call is TRBV25-1, the J call TRBJ1-4, with 10 bases aligning to TRBD1. Germline V gene sequence: CDR1 MGHDK, CDR2 SYGVNS. The CDR3 has 15 residues. Germline trimming cut 5 bases from V and 7 bases from J; bases unmatched to any gene: 7. The DNA for the CDR3 is TGTGCCAGCAGTCCAGACAGGGGGCCAGTTGAAAAACTGTTTTTT. As protein: CASSPDRGPVEKLFF.

The chain links TRBV12-5 to TRBJ1-5, with 7 bases identical to TRBD1. The CDR3 is 15 residues long. Germline lookup yields CDR1 LGHNT and CDR2 FRNRAP. CDR3 region: CASRAGTVSNQPQHF. CDR3 coding DNA: TGTGCCAGCAGAGCCGGGACAGTCAGCAATCAGCCCCAGCATTTT.

The table lists this clonotype with a few counts. The chain is built from TRBV6-5 and TRBJ2-7; D is ambiguous. Germline assignment: CDR1 MNHEY and CDR2 SVGAGI. The V end was cut by 0 bases, the J end by 0 bases, with 9 bases between. This CDR3 region has 15 residues. The CDR3: CASSYSRQLSYEQYF. The CDR3 region has the DNA TGTGCCAGCAGTTACTCGAGGCAGCTCTCCTACGAGCAGTACTTC.

The chain joins TRBV7-2 to TRBJ1-6; 8 positions match TRBD1. CDR1 and CDR2 (germline): SGHTA, FQGNSA. The CDR3 contains 17 residues. The trim removed 3 bases at V and 7 bases at J, leaving 11 bases unmatched. CDR3 DNA sequence: TGTGCCAGCAGCTTGAATTCAGGGGGCAGGACGAATTCACCCCTCCACTTT. Protein product: CASSLNSGGRTNSPLHF.

The genes are TRBV7-6 and TRBJ1-1; 9 positions match TRBD1. This CDR3 is built from 13 residues. Losses at the gene ends were 4 bases for V and 8 bases for J; bases not matched to a gene: 5. Germline V gene lookup returns CDR1 SGHVS and CDR2 FNYEAQ. For the CDR3, the DNA is TGTGCCAGCAGCTACCAACAGGGGGCCGAAGCTTTCTTT. This codes for CASSYQQGAEAFF.